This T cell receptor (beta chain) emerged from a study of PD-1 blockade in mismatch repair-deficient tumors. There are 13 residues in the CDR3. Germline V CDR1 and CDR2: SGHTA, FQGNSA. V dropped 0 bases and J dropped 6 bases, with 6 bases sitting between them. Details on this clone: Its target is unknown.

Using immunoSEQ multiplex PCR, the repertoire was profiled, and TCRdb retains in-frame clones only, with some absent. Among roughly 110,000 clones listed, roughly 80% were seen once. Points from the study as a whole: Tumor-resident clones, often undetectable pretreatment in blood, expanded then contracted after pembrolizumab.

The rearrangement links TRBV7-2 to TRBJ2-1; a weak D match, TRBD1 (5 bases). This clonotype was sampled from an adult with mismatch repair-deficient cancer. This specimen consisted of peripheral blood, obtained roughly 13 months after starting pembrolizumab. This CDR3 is CASSLAQGNEQFF. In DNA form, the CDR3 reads TGTGCCAGCAGCTTAGCCCAGGGCAATGAGCAGTTCTTC. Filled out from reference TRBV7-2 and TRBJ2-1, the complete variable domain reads GAGVSQSPSNKVTEKGKDVELRCDPISGHTALYWYRQSLGQGLEFLIYFQGNSAPDKSGLPSDRFSAERTGGSVSTLTIQRTQQEDSAVYLCASSLAQGNEQFFGPGTRLTVL.